This TCR beta chain comes out of a study of metastatic and nonmetastatic thyroid tumors. Study background: Blood and tumor or nodule tissue repertoires from malignant and benign thyroid patients were compared.

MiXCR was used by TCRdb to re-call the PCR reads. The sample lists over 20,000 clones; over 9.5% were seen once. This clone was seen only once. A much larger clone is a single base away; this may be a read error. Patients were all untreated before their thyroid surgery. The CDR3 runs to 14 residues. Germline values: CDR1 SGHDT, CDR2 YYEEEE. V lost 0 bases to trimming and J lost 11 bases, with 17 bases between them. The genes are TRBV5-6 and TRBJ1-2; D gene unclear. This TCR came from a female donor with papillary thyroid cancer or a benign thyroid nodule (not recorded which). Some clones in this sample may be carry-over from other donors' samples. Sequenced material: blood. CDR3 sequence (DNA): TGTGCCAGCAGCTTGGATGCAAGGCTAGGTAGATACACCTTC. Encoded protein: CASSLDARLGRYTF.